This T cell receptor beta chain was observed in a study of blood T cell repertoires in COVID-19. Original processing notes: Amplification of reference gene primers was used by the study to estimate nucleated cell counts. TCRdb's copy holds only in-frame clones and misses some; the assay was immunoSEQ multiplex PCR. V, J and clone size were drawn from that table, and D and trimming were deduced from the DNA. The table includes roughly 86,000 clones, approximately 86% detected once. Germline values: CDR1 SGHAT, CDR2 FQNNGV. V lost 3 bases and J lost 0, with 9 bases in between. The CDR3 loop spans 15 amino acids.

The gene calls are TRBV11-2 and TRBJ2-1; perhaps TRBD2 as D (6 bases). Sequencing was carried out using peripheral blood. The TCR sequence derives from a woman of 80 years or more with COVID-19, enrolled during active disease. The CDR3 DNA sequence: TGTGCCAGCAGCTTTAGCGGAGTCTCCTACAATGAGCAGTTCTTC. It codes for CASSFSGVSYNEQFF.